The T cell receptor beta chain described here comes from a study of OX40 agonist ivuxolimab in advanced cancers. The overall study: One hepatocellular carcinoma and two cutaneous melanoma patients partially responded. General observations from the study: Expanded clones were, on average, more numerous in CD8+ T cells than in CD4+. In the 0.1 to 3.0 mg/kg range, CD4+ and CD8+ blood T cells had expanded clonally by week 6.

The assay was immunoSEQ multiplex PCR, and TCRdb's table has in-frame clones only and misses some. The sample has 51,000 or so clones; around 74% are singletons. This clone has just one count. Its antigen is unidentified. The germline V gene has CDR1 SGHTA and CDR2 FQGNSA. V shed 3 bases and J shed 5 bases, with 8 bases lying between them. The CDR3 consists of 13 residues. The source material was CD4+ or CD8+ T cells sorted from blood, sampled in a trial of the OX40 agonist ivuxolimab. The chain carries TRBV7-2 and TRBJ2-1; unclear D gene. The sequence derives from an adult with an advanced solid tumor such as melanoma, head and neck, liver or kidney cancer. The CDR3 DNA follows: TGTGCCAGCAGCTTTTTTACCGACAATGAGCAGTTCTTC. Translating it yields CASSFFTDNEQFF.